These T cell receptor beta chains were read from a single sample in a study of radiation and T cells in renal cell carcinoma. The repertoire was sequenced with immunoSEQ multiplex PCR; TCRdb's copy has only in-frame clones and lacks some. The sample consists of approximately 63,000 clones, about three quarters of them appearing once. The sequenced sample was blood, obtained from a patient whose treatment included radiotherapy and nephrectomy. These receptors were obtained from a man in his sixties with renal cell carcinoma. Both conserved end residues are trimmed from each CDR3. Fields, in order: V gene, clone size, CDR3 protein. Size values are once, few and many counts, or a class for expanded clones, and some rows have none.

TRBV29-1 NA SVEEHLQETQY
TRBV7-3 NA ASSLTSSYNEQF
TRBV11-2 NA ASSLAGDSGNTIY
TRBV7-7 NA ASSPAANTGELF
TRBV6-1 NA ASSETGPRTGELF
TRBV19 NA ASRQVPLNTEAF
TRBV13 NA ASLRGTVRGANVLT
TRBV4-1 NA ASSQEYLGPTEAF
TRBV13 few ASSLTGLGADTQY
TRBV7-9 NA ASSLETQY
TRBV19 NA ASSINRLAGGSEQF
TRBV6-1 NA AISESRGTGENTEAF
TRBV9 NA ASSVEIDWADTQY
TRBV6-1 NA ASRARQPNTEAF
TRBV9 NA ASTKQGSPYGYT
TRBV7-9 NA ASSLVSGEKLF
TRBV7-2 NA ASSLGRGLNTEAF
TRBV10-2 NA ASRIQIQGYGYT
TRBV5-4 few ASRFKTGTNTEAF
TRBV5-1 NA ASSLGGSDRGAF
TRBV5-4 NA ASSGSGTGGYEQY
TRBV30 NA AWTRGQGNQPQH